A selection of T cell receptor beta chains follows, all from one sample in a study of Ad26.COV2.S vaccination and SARS-CoV-2 variants. TCRdb's copy holds only in-frame clones and misses some; the assay was immunoSEQ multiplex PCR. Found here are 380,000 or so clones, 83% of them singletons; the top ten hold about 8%. The material was peripheral blood, obtained in a trial of Ad26.COV2.S vaccine versus placebo. The source is a person aged 18 to 65 who received the Ad26.COV2.S COVID-19 vaccine or a placebo. Both conserved end residues are part of each CDR3. A D gene is named only where the DNA matches it firmly. Rows give clone size only sometimes, using once, few, many, or a class for an expanded clone.

J gene,V gene,D gene,clone size,CDR3 DNA,CDR3 protein
TRBJ1-6,TRBV6-1,NA,few,TGTGCCAGCAGTGAGATACAGGGTAACTCACCCCTCCACTTT,CASSEIQGNSPLHF
TRBJ1-1,TRBV12-3/TRBV12-4,NA,NA,TGTGCCAGCAGTTTATGGGGGAACACTGAAGCTTTCTTT,CASSLWGNTEAFF
TRBJ1-6,TRBV7-9,NA,few,TGTGCCAGCAGCTTTAGGAGGGATTCACCCCTCCACTTT,CASSFRRDSPLHF
TRBJ2-7,TRBV11-3,NA,NA,TGTGCCAGCAGCCGAAACTCCTACGAGCAGTACTTC,CASSRNSYEQYF
TRBJ1-1,TRBV18,TRBD1,NA,TGTGCCAGCTCACCACTGGACAGGGTGACCACTGAAGCTTTCTTT,CASSPLDRVTTEAFF
TRBJ2-7,TRBV4-3,TRBD2,NA,TGCGCCAGCAGCCAAGATTTAGCGGGGCCCTCCTACGAGCAGTACTTC,CASSQDLAGPSYEQYF
TRBJ2-7,TRBV11-2,TRBD1,NA,TGTGCCAGCAGACCCTTGAAGGGACAGCTCGAGCAGTACTTC,CASRPLKGQLEQYF
TRBJ1-5,TRBV6-6,NA,few,TGTGCCAGCAGTTACGCGAATAGCAATCAGTCCCAGCATTTT,CASSYANSNQSQHF
TRBJ1-1,TRBV10-3,NA,NA,TGTGCCATCAGCACTAGCACTGAAGCTTTCTTT,CAISTSTEAFF
TRBJ1-5,TRBV30,NA,NA,TGTGCCTGGAGTGGTGCGGGGAATCAGCCCCAGCATTTT,CAWSGAGNQPQHF
TRBJ2-3,TRBV4-3,NA,NA,TGCGCCAGCAGCCTCCCGGGGGTGGGCGGGACGCAGTATTTT,CASSLPGVGGTQYF
TRBJ1-3,TRBV6-5,NA,NA,TGTGCCAGCAGTTACTCGGGGAGCTCTGGAAACACCATATATTTT,CASSYSGSSGNTIYF
TRBJ1-3,TRBV2,NA,NA,TGTGCCAGCAGGAGGGCGAGGGGAAACACCATATATTTT,CASRRARGNTIYF
TRBJ1-1,TRBV19,NA,NA,TGTGCCAGTAGTATAGGTGGGGGCACTGAAGCTTTCTTT,CASSIGGGTEAFF
TRBJ2-1,TRBV7-2,NA,NA,TGTGCCAGCAGCTGGAGAGGGACGGACGATGAGCAGTTCTTC,CASSWRGTDDEQFF
TRBJ1-1,TRBV18,TRBD1,NA,TGTGCCAGCTCACCTCGGGAGGGGGCTTCAGCTGAAGCTTTCTTT,CASSPREGASAEAFF
TRBJ2-1,TRBV7-3,TRBD1,NA,TGTGCCAGCAGCTTAAGTTGGGACAGCGCTTACAATGAGCAGTTCTTC,CASSLSWDSAYNEQFF